This T cell receptor (beta chain) was identified during a study of control samples from healthy donors and cancer patients. This table comes from immunoSEQ multiplex PCR, and its TCRdb copy is limited to in-frame clones, with some not included. The profile shows around 180,000 clones, 91% of them singletons. The CDR3 contains 15 residues. Germline CDR1 and CDR2: MGHRA and YSYEKL. With V trimmed by 1 base and J by 0 bases, 2 bases remained unmatched. The TCR was taken from a woman in her thirties or forties in good health. V and J are TRBV4-1 and TRBJ2-7; 8 nucleotides match TRBD2. Sequencing used blood. CDR3 sequence reads: CASSQGRGDSYEQYF. In DNA form, the CDR3 reads TGCGCCAGCAGCCAAGGGCGGGGGGACTCCTACGAGCAGTACTTC.